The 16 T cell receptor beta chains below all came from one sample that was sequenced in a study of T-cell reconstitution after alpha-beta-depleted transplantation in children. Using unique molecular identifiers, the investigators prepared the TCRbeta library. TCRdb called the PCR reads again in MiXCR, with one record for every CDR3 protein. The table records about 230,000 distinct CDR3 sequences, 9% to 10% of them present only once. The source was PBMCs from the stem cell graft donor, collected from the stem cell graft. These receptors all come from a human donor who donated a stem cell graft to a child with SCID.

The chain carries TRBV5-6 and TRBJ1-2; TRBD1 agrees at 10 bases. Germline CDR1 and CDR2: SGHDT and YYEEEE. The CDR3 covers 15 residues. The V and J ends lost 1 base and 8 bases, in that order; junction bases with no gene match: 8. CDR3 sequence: CASSLQLTGGGGYTF. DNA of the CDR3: TGTGCCAGCAGCTTGCAGCTGACAGGGGGCGGCGGCTACACCTTC.

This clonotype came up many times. CDR3 protein: CSAREWTGGGDYEQYF. DNA for the CDR3: TGCAGTGCTAGAGAGTGGACAGGTGGAGGAGACTACGAGCAGTACTTC. V and J are TRBV20-1 and TRBJ2-7; TRBD1 matches 7 bases. This CDR3 has 16 amino acids. V dropped 0 bases and J dropped 3; count of bases not matched to a gene: 11. From germline, CDR1 is DFQATT and CDR2 SNEGSKA (reference sequence).

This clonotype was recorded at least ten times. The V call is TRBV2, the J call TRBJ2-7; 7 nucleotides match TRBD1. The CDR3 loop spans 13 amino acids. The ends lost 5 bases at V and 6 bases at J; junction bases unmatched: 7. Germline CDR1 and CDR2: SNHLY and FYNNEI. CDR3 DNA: TGTGCCAGCAGTCCTGACAGGGCAGTCGAGCAGTACTTC. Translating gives CASSPDRAVEQYF.

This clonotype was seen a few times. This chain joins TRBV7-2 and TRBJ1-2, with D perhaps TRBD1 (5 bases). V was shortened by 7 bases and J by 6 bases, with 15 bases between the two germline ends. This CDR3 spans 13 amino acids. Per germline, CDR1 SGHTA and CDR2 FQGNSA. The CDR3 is CASTLGARDGYTF. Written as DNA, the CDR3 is TGTGCCAGCACCCTCGGGGCCCGGGATGGCTACACCTTC.

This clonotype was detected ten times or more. The CDR3 loop reads CASRELMNTEAFF. The DNA of the CDR3 is TGCGCCAGCAGAGAACTCATGAACACTGAAGCTTTCTTT. The rearrangement links TRBV5-1 to TRBJ1-1; D uncertain. V lost 5 bases to trimming and J lost 0 bases, with 8 bases between them. The germline V gene has CDR1 SGHRS and CDR2 YFSETQ. This CDR3 spans 13 amino acids.

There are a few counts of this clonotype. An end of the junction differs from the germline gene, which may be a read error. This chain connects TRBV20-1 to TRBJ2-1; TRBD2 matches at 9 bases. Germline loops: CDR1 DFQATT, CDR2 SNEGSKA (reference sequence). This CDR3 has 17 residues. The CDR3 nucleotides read TGCTGTGCTCAAGCTTTTAGCGGGGGACCCTCCTACAATGAGCAGTTCTTC. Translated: CCAQAFSGGPSYNEQFF.

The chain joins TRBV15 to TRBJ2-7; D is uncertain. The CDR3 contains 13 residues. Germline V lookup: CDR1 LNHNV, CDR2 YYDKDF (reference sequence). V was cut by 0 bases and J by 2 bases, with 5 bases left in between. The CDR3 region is CATSRDWAYEQYF. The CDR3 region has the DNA TGTGCCACCAGCAGAGATTGGGCCTACGAGCAGTACTTC.

The CDR3 DNA reads TGCAGTGCTCCTACTCGCCCCTATGGCTACACCTTC. Amino acid sequence: CSAPTRPYGYTF. This chain links TRBV20-1 with TRBJ1-2; D is unresolved. V was cut by 5 bases and J by 4 bases, with 11 bases left in between. CDR1 is DFQATT and CDR2 is SNEGSKA in the germline V gene (reference sequence). CDR3 length: 12 amino acids.

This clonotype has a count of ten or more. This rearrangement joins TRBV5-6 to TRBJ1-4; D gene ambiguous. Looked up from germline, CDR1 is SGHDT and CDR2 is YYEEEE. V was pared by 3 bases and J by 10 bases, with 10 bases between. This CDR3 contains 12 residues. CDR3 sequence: CASSSGWGKLFF. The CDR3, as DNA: TGTGCCAGCAGCTCGGGGTGGGGAAAACTGTTTTTT.

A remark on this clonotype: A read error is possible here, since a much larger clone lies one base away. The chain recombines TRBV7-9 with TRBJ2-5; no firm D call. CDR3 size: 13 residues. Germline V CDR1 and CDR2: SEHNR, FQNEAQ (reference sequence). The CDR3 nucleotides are TGTGGCAGCAGCCAAGGACCTCGGGAGACCCAGTACTTC. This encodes CGSSQGPRETQYF.

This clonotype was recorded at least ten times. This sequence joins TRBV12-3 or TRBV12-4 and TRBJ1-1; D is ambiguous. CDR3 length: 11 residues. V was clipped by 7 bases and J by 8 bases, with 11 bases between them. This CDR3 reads CASTIHREAFF. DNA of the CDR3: TGTGCCAGCACTATACACCGGGAAGCTTTCTTT.

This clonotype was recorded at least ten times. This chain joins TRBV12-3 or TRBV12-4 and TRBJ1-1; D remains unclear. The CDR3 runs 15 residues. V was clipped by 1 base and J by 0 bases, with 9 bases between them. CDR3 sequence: CASSLELQMNTEAFF. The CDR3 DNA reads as TGTGCCAGCAGTTTAGAGCTACAGATGAACACTGAAGCTTTCTTT.

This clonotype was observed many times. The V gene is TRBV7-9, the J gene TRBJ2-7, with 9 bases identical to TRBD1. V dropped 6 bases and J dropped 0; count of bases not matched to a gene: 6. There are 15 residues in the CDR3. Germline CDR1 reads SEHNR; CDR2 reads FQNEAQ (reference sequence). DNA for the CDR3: TGTGCCAGCAGTCCTGGGACAGGGAACTCCTACGAGCAGTACTTC. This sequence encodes CASSPGTGNSYEQYF.

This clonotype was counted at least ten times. DNA of the CDR3: TGCGCCAGCAGCTTGACCCCGGACAGATACACCGGGGAGCTGTTTTTT. Amino acids: CASSLTPDRYTGELFF. This chain links TRBV5-1 with TRBJ2-2; perhaps TRBD1 as D (6 bases). Germline CDR1 reads SGHRS; CDR2 reads YFSETQ. The germline V and J ends were trimmed by 1 base and 3 bases, with 13 bases remaining between them. CDR3 length: 16 residues.

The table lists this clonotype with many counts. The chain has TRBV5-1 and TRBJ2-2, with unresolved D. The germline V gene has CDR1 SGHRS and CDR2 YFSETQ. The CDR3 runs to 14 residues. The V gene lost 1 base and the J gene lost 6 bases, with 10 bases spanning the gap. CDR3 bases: TGCGCCAGCAGCTTGTCCGCGGCGGCCGGGGAGCTGTTTTTT. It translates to CASSLSAAAGELFF.

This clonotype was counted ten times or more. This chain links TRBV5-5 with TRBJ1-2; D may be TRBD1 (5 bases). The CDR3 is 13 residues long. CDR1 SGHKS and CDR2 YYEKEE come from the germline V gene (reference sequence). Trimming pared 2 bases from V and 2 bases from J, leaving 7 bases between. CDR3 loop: CASSFDSNYGYTF. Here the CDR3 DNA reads TGTGCCAGCAGCTTCGACAGCAACTATGGCTACACCTTC.